Reported below is one T cell receptor beta chain. The CDR3 sequence is 12 residues long. V trimming: 10 bases; J trimming: 6 bases; junction bases outside the gene matches: 7. Looked up from germline, CDR1 is MNHEY and CDR2 is SMNVEV (reference sequence). These data come from a study of T cell responses to AZD1222 COVID-19 vaccine. The table came from immunoSEQ multiplex PCR; TCRdb's copy has only in-frame clones and leaves some out. Counted here are 150,000 or so clones, approximately 90% occurring once; the ten biggest clones make up under 2%. The material sequenced was peripheral blood, taken on day 0 of AZD1222 vaccination. The TCR sequence derives from an adult in good health. The chain employs TRBV27 and TRBJ2-3; 7 bases are shared with TRBD2. CDR3 region: CATSGGGDTQYF. CDR3 nucleotides: TGTGCCACCTCGGGCGGGGGTGATACGCAGTATTTT.